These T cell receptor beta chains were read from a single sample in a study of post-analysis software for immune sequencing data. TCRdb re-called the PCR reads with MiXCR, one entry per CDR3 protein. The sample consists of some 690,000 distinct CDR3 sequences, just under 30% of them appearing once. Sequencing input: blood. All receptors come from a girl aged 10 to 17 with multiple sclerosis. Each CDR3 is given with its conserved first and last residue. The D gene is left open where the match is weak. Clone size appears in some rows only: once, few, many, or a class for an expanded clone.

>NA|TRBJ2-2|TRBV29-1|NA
CSVATANTGELFF
TGCAGCGTTGCGACAGCGAACACCGGGGAGCTGTTTTTT
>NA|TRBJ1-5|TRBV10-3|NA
CAISETQTGQPQHF
TGTGCCATCAGTGAGACCCAAACCGGCCAGCCCCAGCATTTT
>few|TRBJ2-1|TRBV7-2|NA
CASSSQILPSAYEQFF
TGTGCCAGCAGCTCACAAATTCTCCCTTCGGCATATGAGCAGTTCTTC
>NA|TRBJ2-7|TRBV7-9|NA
CASSSLGNLEQYF
TGTGCCAGCAGCTCCCTTGGCAACCTCGAGCAGTACTTC
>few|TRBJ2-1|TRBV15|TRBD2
CATLPGLAGGPPYNEQFF
TGTGCCACCCTACCGGGACTAGCGGGAGGGCCCCCCTACAATGAGCAGTTCTTC
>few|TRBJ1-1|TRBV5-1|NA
CASSPTRGGEGAEAFF
TGCGCCAGCAGCCCCACCCGGGGGGGAGAGGGCGCTGAAGCTTTCTTT
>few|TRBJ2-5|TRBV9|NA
CASSVGGGQETQYF
TGTGCCAGCAGCGTAGGCGGTGGTCAAGAGACCCAGTACTTC
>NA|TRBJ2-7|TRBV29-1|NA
CSGTGTPNGEQYF
TGCAGCGGAACCGGGACGCCCAACGGGGAGCAGTACTTC
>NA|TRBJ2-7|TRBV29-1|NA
CSVRGVGVEQYF
TGCAGCGTGCGGGGCGTAGGGGTAGAGCAGTACTTC
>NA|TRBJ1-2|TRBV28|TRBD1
CASSFLTGEYGYTF
TGTGCCAGCAGTTTTTTGACAGGGGAATATGGCTACACCTTC
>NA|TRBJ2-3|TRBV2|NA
CASSDPVADTQYF
TGTGCCAGCAGTGACCCAGTCGCAGATACGCAGTATTTT
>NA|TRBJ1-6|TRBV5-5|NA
CASSLLFSEYNSPLHF
TGTGCCAGCAGCTTGCTTTTCTCGGAGTATAATTCACCCCTCCACTTT
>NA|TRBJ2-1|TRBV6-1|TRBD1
CASSGGQGQGSYNEQFF
TGTGCCAGCAGTGGAGGGCAGGGACAGGGCTCTTACAATGAGCAGTTCTTC
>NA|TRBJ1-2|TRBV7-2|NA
CASSGYTVVRTYGYTF
TGTGCCAGCAGCGGATATACAGTCGTACGGACCTATGGCTACACCTTC
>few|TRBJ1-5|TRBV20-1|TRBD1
CSASTGGDQPQHF
TGCAGTGCTTCGACAGGGGGAGACCAGCCCCAGCATTTT
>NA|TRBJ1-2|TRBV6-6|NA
CASISPREYGYTF
TGTGCCAGCATCTCTCCTCGGGAGTATGGCTACACCTTC
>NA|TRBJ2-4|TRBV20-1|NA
CSPGIRDKNIQYF
TGCAGCCCGGGAATCCGGGACAAAAACATTCAGTACTTC
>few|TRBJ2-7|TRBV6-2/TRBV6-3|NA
CASTDKGGRSYEQYF
TGTGCCAGCACCGACAAAGGGGGTCGATCCTACGAGCAGTACTTC
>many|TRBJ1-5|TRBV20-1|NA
CSADGRGKQPQHF
TGCAGTGCAGATGGACGGGGGAAACAGCCCCAGCATTTT
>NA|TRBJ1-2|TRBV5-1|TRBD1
CASSSGQGTANYGHTF
TGCGCCAGCAGCTCAGGACAGGGGACAGCTAACTATGGCCACACCTTC
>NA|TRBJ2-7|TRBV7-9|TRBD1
CASSLPGQGNHEQYF
TGTGCCAGCAGCCTTCCGGGACAGGGGAACCACGAGCAGTACTTC
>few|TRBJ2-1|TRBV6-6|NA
CASLAIRRNEQFF
TGTGCCAGCTTGGCTATCAGAAGAAATGAGCAGTTCTTC
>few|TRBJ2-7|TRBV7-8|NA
CASSLVGHFYEQYF
TGTGCCAGCAGCTTAGTGGGACACTTCTACGAGCAGTACTTC
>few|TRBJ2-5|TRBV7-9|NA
CASSSRDAETQYF
TGTGCCAGCAGCTCACGGGACGCAGAGACCCAGTACTTC
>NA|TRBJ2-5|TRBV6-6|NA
CASSSTFRQETQYF
TGTGCCAGCAGTTCCACGTTTAGGCAAGAGACCCAGTACTTC
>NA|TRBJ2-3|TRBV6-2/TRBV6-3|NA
CASRPDRADTQYF
TGTGCCAGCAGGCCCGACCGGGCAGATACGCAGTATTTT
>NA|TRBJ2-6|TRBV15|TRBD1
CATSRDTGAGGANVLTF
TGTGCCACCAGCAGAGATACAGGGGCAGGAGGGGCCAACGTCCTGACTTTC
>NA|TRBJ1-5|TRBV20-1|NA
CSARAPGNQPQHF
TGCAGTGCTAGGGCCCCAGGAAATCAGCCCCAGCATTTT
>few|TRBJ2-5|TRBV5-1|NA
CASSLTGSEEETQYF
TGCGCCAGCAGCTTAACCGGGAGTGAGGAAGAGACCCAGTACTTC
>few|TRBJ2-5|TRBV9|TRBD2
CASSVASSGKGETQYF
TGTGCCAGCAGCGTAGCTAGTAGCGGGAAGGGTGAGACCCAGTACTTC